Listed below are T cell receptor beta chains from one sample, sequenced in a study of early T cells in non-severe SARS-CoV-2 infection. TCRdb recomputed calls from the 5' RACE reads with MiXCR, one row per CDR3 protein. The sample gives about 73,000 distinct CDR3 sequences, around 13% of which show up once; 11% to 15% is in the top ten. Input material: whole blood. The receptors originated from an adult who was a healthcare worker with PCR-confirmed SARS-CoV-2 infection or an uninfected control (not recorded which). Each CDR3 is given without its conserved first and last residue. Fields, in order: V gene, D gene, CDR3 protein. The D gene is left open where the match is weak.

>TRBV7-2|NA
ASSYREGDEKLF
>TRBV6-2/TRBV6-3|TRBD2
ASSPGTSSSSEQY
>TRBV12-3/TRBV12-4|NA
ASSLVLREQY
>TRBV6-2/TRBV6-3|NA
ASSLQGGTYEQY
>TRBV3-1|NA
ASSQTLFDIRY
>TRBV12-3/TRBV12-4|NA
ASRSSSYNEQF
>TRBV7-9|NA
ASSPAIGAQETQY
>TRBV19|NA
ATTPVGVANEQF
>TRBV11-2|NA
ASSLVHTEAF
>TRBV20-1|NA
SATYGLSYTEAF
>TRBV7-2|TRBD1
ASSFDRADTQY
>TRBV12-3/TRBV12-4|TRBD1
ASSHTGQGAKQY
>TRBV7-2|NA
ASSSGPQGVAF
>TRBV5-1|TRBD2
ASSLGGRRLQETQY
>TRBV6-2/TRBV6-3|NA
ASSYALLPQH
>TRBV28|TRBD2
ASSSPRTSGGEVEQF
>TRBV6-5|TRBD1
ASSSPGQSGVGKLF
>TRBV4-1|NA
ASSQAPGRASGNTIY
>TRBV7-6|TRBD1
ASSSRVRGLSGELF
>TRBV28|NA
ASSKGTGNNQPQH
>TRBV13|NA
ASSPRFVDEQF
>TRBV6-6|NA
ASSYAGMNTEAF
>TRBV3-1|NA
ASSLVSYNEQF
>TRBV7-2|NA
ASSSTGPVWRGELF
>TRBV19|NA
ASSDSDIQY
>TRBV19|TRBD2
ASSGAPRTSENEQF
>TRBV20-1|NA
SATRDSRTDTQY
>TRBV28|TRBD1
ASSSGTGTHGYT
>TRBV6-5|TRBD1
ASSRDRASPLH
>TRBV5-1|TRBD2
ASTLLAVDNEQF
>TRBV15|NA
ATSRPDAGAYEQY
>TRBV10-1|NA
ASSPGRHTEAF
>TRBV30|NA
AWGPFYNEQF
>TRBV7-6|NA
ASSPGGMGMNYGYT
>TRBV11-2|NA
ASSLEAGQASSYNEQF
>TRBV20-1|TRBD2
SALGLAGNEQF
>TRBV12-3/TRBV12-4|NA
ASSRSRGYTDTQY
>TRBV7-9|NA
ASSLVLGHRQPQPQH
>TRBV6-6|NA
ASRWGTEAF
>TRBV4-2|NA
ASSQDFWAGELF
>TRBV12-3/TRBV12-4|NA
ASSFVNGENYGYT
>TRBV3-1|TRBD1
ASGGQGTYEQY